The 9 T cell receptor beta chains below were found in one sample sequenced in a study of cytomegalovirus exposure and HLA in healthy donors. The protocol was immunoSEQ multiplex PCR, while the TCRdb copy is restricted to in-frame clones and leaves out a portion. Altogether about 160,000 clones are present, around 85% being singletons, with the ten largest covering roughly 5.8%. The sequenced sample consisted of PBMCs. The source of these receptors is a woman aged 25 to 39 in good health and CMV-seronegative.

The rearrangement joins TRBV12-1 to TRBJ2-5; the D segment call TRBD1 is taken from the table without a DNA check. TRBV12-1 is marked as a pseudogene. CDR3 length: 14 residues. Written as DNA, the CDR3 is TGTGCCAGCAGCTCCGGGACACTTAAAGAGACCCAGTACTTC. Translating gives CASSSGTLKETQYF.

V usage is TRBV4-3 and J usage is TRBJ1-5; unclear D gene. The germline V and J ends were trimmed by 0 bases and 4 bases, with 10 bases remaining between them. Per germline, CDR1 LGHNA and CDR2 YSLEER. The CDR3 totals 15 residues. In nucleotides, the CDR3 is TGCGCCAGCAGCCAAGAAAACATAGCAAATCAGCCCCAGCATTTT. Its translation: CASSQENIANQPQHF.

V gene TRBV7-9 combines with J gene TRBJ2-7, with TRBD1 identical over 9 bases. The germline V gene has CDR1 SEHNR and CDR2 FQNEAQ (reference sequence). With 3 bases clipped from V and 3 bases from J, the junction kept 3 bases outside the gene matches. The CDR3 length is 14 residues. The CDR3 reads CASSFPGQGYEQYF. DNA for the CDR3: TGTGCCAGCAGCTTCCCGGGACAGGGCTACGAGCAGTACTTC. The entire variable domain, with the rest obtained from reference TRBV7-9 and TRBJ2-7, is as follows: DTGVSQNPRHKITKRGQNVTFRCDPISEHNRLYWYRQTLGQGPEFLTYFQNEAQLEKSRLLSDRFSAERPKGSFSTLEIQRTEQGDSAMYLCASSFPGQGYEQYFGPGTRLTVT.

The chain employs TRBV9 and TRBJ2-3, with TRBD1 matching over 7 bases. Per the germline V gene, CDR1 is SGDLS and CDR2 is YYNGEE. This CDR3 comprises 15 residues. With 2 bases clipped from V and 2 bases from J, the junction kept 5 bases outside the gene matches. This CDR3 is CASSVWDSFTDTQYF. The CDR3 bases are TGTGCCAGCAGCGTTTGGGACAGTTTCACAGATACGCAGTATTTT.

The CDR3 loop reads CASSLLTGGRETQYF. In DNA form, the CDR3 reads TGTGCCAGCAGCCTATTGACAGGAGGGAGAGAGACCCAGTACTTC. This chain links TRBV7-8 with TRBJ2-5, with D tentatively TRBD1 or TRBD2 (6 bases each). The CDR3 is made up of 15 amino acids. Germline V CDR1 and CDR2: SGHVS, FQNEAQ. The germline V and J ends were trimmed by 5 bases and 4 bases, with 17 bases remaining between them.

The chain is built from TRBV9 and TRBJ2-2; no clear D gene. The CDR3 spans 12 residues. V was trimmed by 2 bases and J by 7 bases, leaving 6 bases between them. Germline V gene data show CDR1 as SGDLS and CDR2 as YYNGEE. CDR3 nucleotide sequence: TGTGCCAGCAGCGTTACGGGCGGGGAGCTGTTTTTT. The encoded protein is CASSVTGGELFF.

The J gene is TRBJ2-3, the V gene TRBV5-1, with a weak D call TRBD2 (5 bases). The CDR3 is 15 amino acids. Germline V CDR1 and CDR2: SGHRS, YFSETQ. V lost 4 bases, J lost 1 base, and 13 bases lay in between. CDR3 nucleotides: TGCGCCAGCAGCCTAGCTGTTGTAGGCACAGATACGCAGTATTTT. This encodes CASSLAVVGTDTQYF. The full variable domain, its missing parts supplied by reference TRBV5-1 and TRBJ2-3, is KAGVTQTPRYLIKTRGQQVTLSCSPISGHRSVSWYQQTPGQGLQFLFEYFSETQRNKGNFPGRFSGRQFSNSRSEMNVSTLELGDSALYLCASSLAVVGTDTQYFGPGTRLTVL.

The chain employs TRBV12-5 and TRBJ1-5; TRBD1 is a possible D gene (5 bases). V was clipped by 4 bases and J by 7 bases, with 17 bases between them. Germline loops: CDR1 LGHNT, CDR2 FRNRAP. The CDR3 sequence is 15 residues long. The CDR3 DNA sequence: TGTGCTAGTGGTTCCGTCGGGGGGGGAAGGCAGCCCCAGCATTTT. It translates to CASGSVGGGRQPQHF.

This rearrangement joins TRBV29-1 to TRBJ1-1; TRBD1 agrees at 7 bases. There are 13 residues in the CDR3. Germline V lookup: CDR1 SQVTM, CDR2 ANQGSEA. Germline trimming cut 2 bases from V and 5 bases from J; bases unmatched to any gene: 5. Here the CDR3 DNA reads TGCAGCGTTGAACGACAGGGTGGGACTGAAGCTTTCTTT. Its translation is CSVERQGGTEAFF.